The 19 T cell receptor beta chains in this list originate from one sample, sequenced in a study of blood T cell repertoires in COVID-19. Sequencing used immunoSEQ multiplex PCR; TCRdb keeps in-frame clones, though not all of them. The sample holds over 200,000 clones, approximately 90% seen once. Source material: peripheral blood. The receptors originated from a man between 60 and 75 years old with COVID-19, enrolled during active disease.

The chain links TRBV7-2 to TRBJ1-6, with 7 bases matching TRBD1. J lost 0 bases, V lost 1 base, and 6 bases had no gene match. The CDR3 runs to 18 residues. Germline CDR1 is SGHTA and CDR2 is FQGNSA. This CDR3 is CASSLVGTANSYNSPLHF. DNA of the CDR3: TGTGCCAGCAGCTTAGTCGGGACAGCTAACTCCTATAATTCACCCCTCCACTTT.

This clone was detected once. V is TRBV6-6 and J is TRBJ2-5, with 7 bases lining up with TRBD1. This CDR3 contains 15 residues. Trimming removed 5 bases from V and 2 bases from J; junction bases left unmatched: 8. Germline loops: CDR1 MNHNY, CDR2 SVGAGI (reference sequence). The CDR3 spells CASSKQGTGQETQYF. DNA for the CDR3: TGTGCCAGCAGTAAACAGGGGACGGGACAAGAGACCCAGTACTTC.

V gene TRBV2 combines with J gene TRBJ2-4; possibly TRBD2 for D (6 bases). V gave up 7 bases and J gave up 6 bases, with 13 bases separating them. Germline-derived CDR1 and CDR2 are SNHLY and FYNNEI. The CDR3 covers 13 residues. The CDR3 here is CASTGVVGNIQYF. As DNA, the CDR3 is TGTGCCAGCACGGGGGTAGTGGGAAACATTCAGTACTTC. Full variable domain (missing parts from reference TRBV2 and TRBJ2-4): EPEVTQTPSHQVTQMGQEVILRCVPISNHLYFYWYRQILGQKVEFLVSFYNNEISEKSEIFDDQFSVERPDGSNFTLKIRSTKLEDSAMYFCASTGVVGNIQYFGAGTRLSVL.

This chain's CDR3 is CASSVYSSARSYNEQFF. CDR3 DNA: TGCGCCAGCAGCGTTTACTCTAGCGCTCGCTCCTACAATGAGCAGTTCTTC. V and J are TRBV5-1 and TRBJ2-1, with D tentatively TRBD2 (6 bases). There are 17 residues in the CDR3. Between the trimmed V and J ends, which lost 4 bases and 0 bases, there was a span of 17 bases. Germline CDR1 SGHRS, CDR2 YFSETQ.

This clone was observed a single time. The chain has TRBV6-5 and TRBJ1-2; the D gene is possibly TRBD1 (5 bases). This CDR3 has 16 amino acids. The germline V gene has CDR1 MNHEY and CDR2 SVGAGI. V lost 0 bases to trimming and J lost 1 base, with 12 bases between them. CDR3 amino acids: CASSYSGAYGNYGYTF. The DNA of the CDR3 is TGTGCCAGCAGTTACTCTGGGGCCTACGGTAACTATGGCTACACCTTC.

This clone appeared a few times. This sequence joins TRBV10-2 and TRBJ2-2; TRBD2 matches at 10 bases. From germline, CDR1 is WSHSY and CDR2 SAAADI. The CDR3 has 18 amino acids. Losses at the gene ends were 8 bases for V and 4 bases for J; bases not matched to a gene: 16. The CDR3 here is CASADRLSGRRVTGELFF. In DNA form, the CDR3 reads TGCGCCAGCGCAGACAGACTTAGCGGGAGGCGGGTCACCGGGGAGCTGTTTTTT.

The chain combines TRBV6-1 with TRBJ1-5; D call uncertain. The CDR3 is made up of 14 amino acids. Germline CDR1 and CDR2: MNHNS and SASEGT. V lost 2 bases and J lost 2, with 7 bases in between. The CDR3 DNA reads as TGTGCCAGCAGTGAATGGGCAGGCAATCAGCCCCAGCATTTT. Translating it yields CASSEWAGNQPQHF.

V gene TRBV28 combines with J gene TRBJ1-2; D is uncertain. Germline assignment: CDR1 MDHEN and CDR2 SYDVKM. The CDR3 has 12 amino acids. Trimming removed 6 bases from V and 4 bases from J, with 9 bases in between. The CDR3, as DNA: TGTGCCAGCAGCAGGAACCTCTATGGCTACACCTTC. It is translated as CASSRNLYGYTF.

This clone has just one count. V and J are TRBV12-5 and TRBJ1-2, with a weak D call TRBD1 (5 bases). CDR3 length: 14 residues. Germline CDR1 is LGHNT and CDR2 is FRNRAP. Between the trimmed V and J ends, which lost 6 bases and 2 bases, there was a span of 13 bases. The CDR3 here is CASGPATENYGYTF. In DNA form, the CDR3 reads TGTGCTAGTGGGCCGGCGACAGAAAACTATGGCTACACCTTC.

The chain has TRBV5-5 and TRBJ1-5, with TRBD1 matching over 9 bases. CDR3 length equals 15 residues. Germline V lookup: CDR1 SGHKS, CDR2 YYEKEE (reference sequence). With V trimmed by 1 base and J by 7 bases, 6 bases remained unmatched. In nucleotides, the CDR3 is TGTGCCAGCAGCTTGCGGGGGACAGGGAGCCAGCCCCAGCATTTT. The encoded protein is CASSLRGTGSQPQHF.

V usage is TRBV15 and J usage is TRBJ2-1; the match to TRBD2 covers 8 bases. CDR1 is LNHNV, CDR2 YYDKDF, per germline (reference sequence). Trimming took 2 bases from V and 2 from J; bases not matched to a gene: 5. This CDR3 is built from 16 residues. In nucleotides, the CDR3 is TGTGCCACCAGCAGACGTCTAGCGGGTACCTACAATGAGCAGTTCTTC. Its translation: CATSRRLAGTYNEQFF.

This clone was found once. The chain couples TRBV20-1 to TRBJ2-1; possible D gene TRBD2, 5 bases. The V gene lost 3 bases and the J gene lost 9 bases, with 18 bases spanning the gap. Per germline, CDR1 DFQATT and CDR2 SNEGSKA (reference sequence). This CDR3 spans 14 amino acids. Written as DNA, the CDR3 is TGCAGTGCTAGTAACCCGAGGGCAATCAGTGAGCAGTTCTTC. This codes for CSASNPRAISEQFF.

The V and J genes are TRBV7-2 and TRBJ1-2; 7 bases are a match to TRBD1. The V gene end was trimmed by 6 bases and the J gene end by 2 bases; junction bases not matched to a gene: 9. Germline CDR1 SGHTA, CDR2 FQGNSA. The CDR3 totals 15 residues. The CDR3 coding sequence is TGTGCCAGCAGGGAGCCGGGACAGATAAACTATGGCTACACCTTC. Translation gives CASREPGQINYGYTF.

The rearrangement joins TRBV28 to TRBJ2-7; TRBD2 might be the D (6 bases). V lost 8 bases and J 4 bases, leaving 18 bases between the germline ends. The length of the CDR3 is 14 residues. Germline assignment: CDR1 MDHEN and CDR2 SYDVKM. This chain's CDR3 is CASGGFGIPYEQYF. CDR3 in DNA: TGTGCCAGCGGGGGGTTCGGCATCCCTTACGAGCAGTACTTC.

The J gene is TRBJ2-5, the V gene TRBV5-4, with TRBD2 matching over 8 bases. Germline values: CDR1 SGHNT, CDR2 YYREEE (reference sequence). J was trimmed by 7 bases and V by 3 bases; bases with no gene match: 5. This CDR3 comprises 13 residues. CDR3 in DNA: TGTGCCAGCAGCTCGAGCGGGGGAGGGACCCAGTACTTC. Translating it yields CASSSSGGGTQYF.

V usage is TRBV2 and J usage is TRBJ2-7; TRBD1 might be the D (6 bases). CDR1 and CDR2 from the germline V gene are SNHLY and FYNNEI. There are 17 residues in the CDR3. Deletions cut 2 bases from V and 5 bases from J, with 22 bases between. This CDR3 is CASSEIARTDLPHEQYF. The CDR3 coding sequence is TGTGCCAGCAGTGAAATCGCTAGGACAGATCTTCCCCACGAGCAGTACTTC.

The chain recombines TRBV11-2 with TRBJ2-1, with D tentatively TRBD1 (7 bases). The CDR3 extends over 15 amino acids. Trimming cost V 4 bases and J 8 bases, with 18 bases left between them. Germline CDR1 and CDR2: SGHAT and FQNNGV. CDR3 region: CASSSNGARGDEQFF. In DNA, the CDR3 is TGTGCCAGCAGCTCCAACGGGGCCAGGGGGGATGAGCAGTTCTTC.

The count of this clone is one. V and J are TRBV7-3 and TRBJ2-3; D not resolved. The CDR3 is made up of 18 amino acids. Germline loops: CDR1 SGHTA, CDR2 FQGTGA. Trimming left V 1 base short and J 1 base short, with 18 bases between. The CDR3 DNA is TGTGCCAGCAGCTTAAGAGGTACTGGAGCGAGAGGCACAGATACGCAGTATTTT. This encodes CASSLRGTGARGTDTQYF.

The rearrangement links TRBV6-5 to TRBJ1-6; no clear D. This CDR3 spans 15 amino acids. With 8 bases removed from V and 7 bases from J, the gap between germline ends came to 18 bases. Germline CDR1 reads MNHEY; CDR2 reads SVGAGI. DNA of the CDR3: TGTGCCAGCGCAAGACTAAAGGACGGGAATTCACCCCTCCACTTT. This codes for CASARLKDGNSPLHF.